The 27 T cell receptor beta chains below all came from one sample that was sequenced in a study of CD8 T cells in Susac syndrome. cDNA came from roughly 0.53 to 1 ug RNA primed by random hexamers. TCRdb ran MiXCR on the immunoSEQ multiplex PCR reads and lists one entry per CDR3 protein. This sample has about 300,000 distinct CDR3 sequences, with 85% found just once. The sample consisted of CD8+ T cells from PBMCs. These receptors were obtained from a human donor with multiple sclerosis.

Many counts were recorded for this clonotype. The rearrangement joins TRBV7-9 to TRBJ1-5, with D maybe TRBD1 (5 bases). Germline CDR1 SEHNR, CDR2 FQNEAQ (reference sequence). This CDR3 is built from 14 residues. V lost 1 base and J lost 4, with 8 bases in between. The CDR3 DNA is TGTGCCAGCAGCTTAGGACAGTCGAATCAGCCCCAGCATTTT. Protein product: CASSLGQSNQPQHF.

V gene TRBV5-1 combines with J gene TRBJ2-5, with D possibly TRBD2 on 6 matching bases. Trimming stripped 3 bases from V and 1 base from J, with 10 bases between. Germline CDR1 reads SGHRS; CDR2 reads YFSETQ. CDR3 length: 14 amino acids. In DNA form, the CDR3 reads TGCGCCAGCAGCTCCCGGGGAGGCCAAGAGACCCAGTACTTC. It yields the protein CASSSRGGQETQYF.

A single count supports this clonotype. The rearrangement links TRBV28 to TRBJ1-5, with 7 bases that match TRBD1. This CDR3 is built from 15 residues. From germline, CDR1 is MDHEN and CDR2 SYDVKM. V was pared by 7 bases and J by 1 base, with 7 bases of the junction left unmatched. The CDR3 spells CASILTGESNQPQHF. The CDR3 DNA follows: TGTGCCAGCATTCTTACAGGGGAAAGCAATCAGCCCCAGCATTTT.

This chain links TRBV14 with TRBJ2-7; perhaps TRBD2 as D (5 bases). Germline CDR1 and CDR2: SGHDN and FVKESK. The CDR3 totals 14 residues. Between the trimmed V and J ends, which lost 3 bases and 5 bases, there was a span of 14 bases. The CDR3 DNA is TGTGCCAGCAGCCATGGACTTGGGTTGGACGAGCAGTACTTC. Translated: CASSHGLGLDEQYF.

The V and J genes are TRBV20-1 and TRBJ2-1; tentatively, D is TRBD2 (5 bases). The V gene lost 1 base and the J gene lost 0 bases, with 16 bases spanning the gap. This CDR3 region has 17 residues. CDR1 is DFQATT, CDR2 SNEGSKA, per germline (reference sequence). CDR3 amino acids: CSARGFKAEISYNEQFF. The CDR3 DNA reads as TGCAGTGCTAGAGGGTTTAAAGCGGAAATCTCCTACAATGAGCAGTTCTTC.

The chain recombines TRBV4-3 with TRBJ2-1, with TRBD2 matching 11 bases. J gave up 7 bases and V 3 bases, and 8 bases lay outside the gene matches. The CDR3 runs 16 residues. Germline V gene sequence: CDR1 LGHNA, CDR2 YSLEER. The CDR3 protein is CASSQVAGGVRNEQFF. For the CDR3, the DNA is TGCGCCAGCAGCCAGGTAGCGGGAGGGGTTAGGAATGAGCAGTTCTTC.

The chain has TRBV27 and TRBJ1-1; D call uncertain. With 2 bases removed from V and 0 bases from J, the gap between germline ends came to 10 bases. Germline V gene sequence: CDR1 MNHEY, CDR2 SMNVEV (reference sequence). This CDR3 is built from 15 residues. The CDR3 coding sequence is TGTGCCAGCAGTTTAGAGAGGACGATGAACACTGAAGCTTTCTTT. It is translated as CASSLERTMNTEAFF.

J is TRBJ2-7 and V is TRBV5-1; 9 bases are shared with TRBD1. J gave up 4 bases and V 4 bases, and 9 bases lay outside the gene matches. Germline V gene data show CDR1 as SGHRS and CDR2 as YFSETQ. The CDR3 loop spans 15 amino acids. The CDR3, as DNA: TGCGCCAGCAGCCCGGACAGGGGAAGGTTATACGAGCAGTACTTC. Its translation: CASSPDRGRLYEQYF.

The J gene is TRBJ2-7, the V gene TRBV6-2 or TRBV6-3; D is possibly TRBD1 (6 bases). The CDR3 is made up of 13 amino acids. Looked up from germline, CDR1 is MNHEY and CDR2 is SVGEGT. The CDR3 is CASAEDSSYEQYF. For the CDR3, the DNA is TGTGCTTCGGCCGAGGACAGCTCCTACGAGCAGTACTTC.

This chain links TRBV4-1 with TRBJ2-3; D is unclear. V was shortened by 4 bases and J by 7 bases, with 18 bases between the two germline ends. CDR1 and CDR2 (germline): MGHRA, YSYEKL. This CDR3 is built from 15 residues. Written as DNA, the CDR3 is TGCGCCAGCAGCCCCCGGCCCCCAGGACGATATACGCAGTATTTT. This codes for CASSPRPPGRYTQYF.

This sequence joins TRBV4-3 and TRBJ2-7; 7 nucleotides align to TRBD2. The CDR3 loop spans 14 amino acids. Germline lookup yields CDR1 LGHNA and CDR2 YSLEER. V was clipped by 1 base and J by 6 bases; unmatched bases: 6. In DNA, the CDR3 is TGCGCCAGCAGCCAAGGGACTAGTCAAAGCGAGCAGTACTTC. Translation gives CASSQGTSQSEQYF.

V gene TRBV27 combines with J gene TRBJ2-7; D gene ambiguous. Trimming shortened V by 3 bases and J by 5 bases, and 11 bases separated the two germline ends. The CDR3 is made up of 13 amino acids. Germline loops: CDR1 MNHEY, CDR2 SMNVEV (reference sequence). The CDR3 DNA reads TGTGCCAGCAGTTTCTTCGGGTCCGACGAGCAGTACTTC. As protein: CASSFFGSDEQYF.

The chain couples TRBV20-1 to TRBJ2-5; possible D gene TRBD2, 6 bases. Germline V gene lookup returns CDR1 DFQATT and CDR2 SNEGSKA (reference sequence). CDR3 length: 15 amino acids. With 6 bases removed from V and 5 bases from J, the gap between germline ends came to 22 bases. The CDR3 DNA reads as TGCAGTGCCGAAGTGGACCACCGGGACTCGGAGACCCAGTACTTC. Residues: CSAEVDHRDSETQYF.

This chain joins TRBV29-1 and TRBJ1-1, with D unclear. The CDR3 covers 11 residues. The V gene's germline CDR1 is SQVTM and CDR2 ANQGSEA. The V end lost 6 bases, the J end lost 4 bases, and 9 bases lay between the germline ends. In DNA form, the CDR3 reads TGCAGCGTGACCCCGGGCACTGAAGCTTTCTTT. Translating gives CSVTPGTEAFF.

This rearrangement joins TRBV11-2 to TRBJ2-7, with D tentatively TRBD1 (5 bases). The V and J ends lost 0 bases and 7 bases respectively, with 10 bases between them. The CDR3 extends over 13 amino acids. The germline V gene encodes CDR1 SGHAT and CDR2 FQNNGV. The CDR3 bases are TGTGCCAGCAGCTTAGATCCGGCAGGGGAGCAGTACTTC. This sequence encodes CASSLDPAGEQYF.

This clonotype has a single count. The V and J genes are TRBV12-3 or TRBV12-4 and TRBJ2-1, with D perhaps assigned TRBD1 or TRBD2 (5 bases each). V was cut by 6 bases and J by 4 bases, with 19 bases left in between. The CDR3 has 16 amino acids. The CDR3 is CASRSHGTHIYNEQFF. Written as DNA, the CDR3 is TGTGCCAGCAGATCTCACGGGACCCACATTTACAATGAGCAGTTCTTC.

The CDR3 loop reads CASSLGAAAGNTIYF. DNA for the CDR3: TGTGCCAGCAGCTTGGGAGCGGCAGCTGGAAACACCATATATTTT. The chain has TRBV5-4 and TRBJ1-3, with D unresolved. This CDR3 has 15 residues. Per germline, CDR1 SGHNT and CDR2 YYREEE (reference sequence). V was clipped by 0 bases and J by 2 bases, with 9 bases between them.

This clonotype occurred once. The chain uses TRBV19 and TRBJ2-1, with 9 bases aligning to TRBD1. Losses at the gene ends were 0 bases for V and 4 bases for J; bases not matched to a gene: 10. This CDR3 has 18 residues. In germline, CDR1 is LNHDA, CDR2 SQIVND (reference sequence). The CDR3 DNA sequence: TGTGCCAGTAGTATAGATAATCTACAGGGGGCCCCTTACAATGAGCAGTTCTTC. This codes for CASSIDNLQGAPYNEQFF.

The chain carries TRBV6-1 and TRBJ2-1, with D possibly called TRBD1 or TRBD2 (7 bases each). Germline-derived CDR1 and CDR2 are MNHNS and SASEGT. V was clipped by 10 bases and J by 2 bases, with 27 bases between them. The CDR3 has 18 amino acids. CDR3 residues: CATKQGPPAGNTYNEQFF. As DNA, the CDR3 is TGTGCCACGAAACAGGGGCCCCCAGCGGGGAACACCTACAATGAGCAGTTCTTC.

The chain employs TRBV7-9 and TRBJ1-2, with TRBD1 matching over 9 bases. After removal of 5 bases from V and 4 bases from J, the junction contained 8 bases not matched to a gene. Germline V CDR1 and CDR2: SEHNR, FQNEAQ (reference sequence). There are 15 residues in the CDR3. The CDR3 DNA reads as TGTGCCAGCAGCCCTCGACAGGGGGAGAGCTATGGCTACACCTTC. It translates to CASSPRQGESYGYTF. Full variable domain (remainder filled in from reference TRBV7-9 and TRBJ1-2): DTGVSQNPRHKITKRGQNVTFRCDPISEHNRLYWYRQTLGQGPEFLTYFQNEAQLEKSRLLSDRFSAERPKGSFSTLEIQRTEQGDSAMYLCASSPRQGESYGYTFGSGTRLTVV.

This chain's CDR3 is CASSVGSENTEAFF. The CDR3 nucleotides read TGTGCCAGCAGCGTAGGCAGCGAGAACACTGAAGCTTTCTTT. J is TRBJ1-1 and V is TRBV9; D remains ambiguous. The ends were cut back, 0 bases at V and 1 base at J, with 7 bases in the middle. The CDR3 covers 14 residues. CDR1 and CDR2 from the germline V gene are SGDLS and YYNGEE.

About this clonotype: Germline is not matched at one junction end, which may reflect a read error. V is TRBV12-3 or TRBV12-4 and J is TRBJ2-7; 8 nucleotides agree with TRBD1. The CDR3 is made up of 15 amino acids. The CDR3 is CASSPPGQVIQLVRF. CDR3 in DNA: TGTGCCAGCAGCCCACCGGGACAGGTTATTCAATTGGTGCGCTTC.

V usage is TRBV23-1 and J usage is TRBJ1-1, with a possible D match to TRBD1 (5 bases). TRBV23-1 is an ORF, with its function uncertain. CDR3 length: 17 amino acids. V dropped 2 bases and J dropped 3 bases, with 19 bases sitting between them. The DNA of the CDR3 is TGCGCCAGCAGTCAACCTTGGGGGGTTCTACAGGACACTGAAGCTTTCTTT. Encoded protein: CASSQPWGVLQDTEAFF.

Here the CDR3 reads CARDRGRVYGYTF. The CDR3 nucleotides are TGCGCGAGAGACAGGGGGCGCGTCTATGGCTACACCTTC. The chain couples TRBV10-2 to TRBJ1-2, with 10 bases identical to TRBD1. The CDR3 extends over 13 amino acids. The germline V gene has CDR1 WSHSY and CDR2 SAAADI.

The gene calls are TRBV10-3 and TRBJ1-5; D is undetermined. This CDR3 region has 12 residues. Trimming shortened V by 10 bases and J by 4 bases, and 11 bases separated the two germline ends. Germline CDR1 reads ENHRY; CDR2 reads SYGVKD. The CDR3 sequence: CASREPNQPQHF. The DNA for the CDR3 is TGTGCCAGCCGGGAGCCGAATCAGCCCCAGCATTTT.

This chain links TRBV10-3 with TRBJ2-1; 10 bases line up with TRBD2. Trimming at V came to 2 bases and at J to 4 bases, leaving 2 bases not matched to a gene. The CDR3 runs 15 residues. CDR1 and CDR2 from the germline V gene are ENHRY and SYGVKD. The CDR3 loop reads CAISEGLAEYNEQFF. The CDR3 DNA sequence: TGTGCCATCAGTGAGGGACTAGCGGAATACAATGAGCAGTTCTTC.

The rearrangement links TRBV11-3 to TRBJ2-1, with D unclear. Germline V gives CDR1 SGHNT, CDR2 YENEEA. The CDR3 is 13 amino acids. V lost 5 bases, J lost 6 bases, and 11 bases lay in between. The DNA for the CDR3 is TGTGCCAGCAGCCCGGCTATCAGCAATGAGCAGTTCTTC. Its translation is CASSPAISNEQFF.